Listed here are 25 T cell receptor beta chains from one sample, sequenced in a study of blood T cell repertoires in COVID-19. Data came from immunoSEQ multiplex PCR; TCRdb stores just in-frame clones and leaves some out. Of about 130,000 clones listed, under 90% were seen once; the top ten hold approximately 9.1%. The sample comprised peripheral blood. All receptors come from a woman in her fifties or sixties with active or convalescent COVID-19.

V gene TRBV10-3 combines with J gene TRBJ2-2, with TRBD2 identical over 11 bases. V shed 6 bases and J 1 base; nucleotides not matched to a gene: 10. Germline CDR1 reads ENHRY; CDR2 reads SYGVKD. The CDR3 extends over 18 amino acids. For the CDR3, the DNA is TGTGCCATCAGGGCAGGAGCCGGGACTAGCGGGAACACCGGGGAGCTGTTTTTT. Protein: CAIRAGAGTSGNTGELFF.

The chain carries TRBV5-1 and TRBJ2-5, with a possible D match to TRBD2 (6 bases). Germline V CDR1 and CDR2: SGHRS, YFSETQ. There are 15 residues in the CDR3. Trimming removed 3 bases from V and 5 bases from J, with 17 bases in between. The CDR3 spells CASSSSGGGGETQYF. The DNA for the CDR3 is TGCGCCAGCAGCTCCTCTGGGGGAGGAGGGGAGACCCAGTACTTC.

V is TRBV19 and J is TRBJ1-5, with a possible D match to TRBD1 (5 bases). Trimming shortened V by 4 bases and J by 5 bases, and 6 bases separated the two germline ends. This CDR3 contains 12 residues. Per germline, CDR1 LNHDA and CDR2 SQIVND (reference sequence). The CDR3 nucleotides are TGTGCCAGTAGTACGGGGGATCAGCCCCAGCATTTT. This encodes CASSTGDQPQHF.

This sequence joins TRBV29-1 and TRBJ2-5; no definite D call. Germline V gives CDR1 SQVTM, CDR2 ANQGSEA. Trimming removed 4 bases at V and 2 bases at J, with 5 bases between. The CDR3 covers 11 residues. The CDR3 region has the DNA TGCAGCGTTGGCGTTCAAGAGACCCAGTACTTC. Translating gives CSVGVQETQYF.

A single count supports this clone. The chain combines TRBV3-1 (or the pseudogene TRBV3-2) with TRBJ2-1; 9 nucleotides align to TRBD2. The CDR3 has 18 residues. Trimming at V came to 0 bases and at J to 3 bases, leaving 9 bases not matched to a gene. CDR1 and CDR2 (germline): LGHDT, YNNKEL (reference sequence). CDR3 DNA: TGTGCCAGCAGCCAAGATCGCCGAGCGGGAGGCCTCTACAATGAGCAGTTCTTC. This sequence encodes CASSQDRRAGGLYNEQFF.

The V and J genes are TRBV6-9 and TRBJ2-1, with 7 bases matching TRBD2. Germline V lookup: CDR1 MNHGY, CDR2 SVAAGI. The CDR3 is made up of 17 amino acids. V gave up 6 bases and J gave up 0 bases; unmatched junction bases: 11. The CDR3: CASSLSLGLVSYNEQFF. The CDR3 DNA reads TGTGCCAGCAGCCTATCCCTTGGACTAGTCTCCTACAATGAGCAGTTCTTC.

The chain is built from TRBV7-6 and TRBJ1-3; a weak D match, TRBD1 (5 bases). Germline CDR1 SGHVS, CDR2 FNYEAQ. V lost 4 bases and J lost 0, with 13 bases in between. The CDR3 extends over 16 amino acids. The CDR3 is CASSSGTGISGNTIYF. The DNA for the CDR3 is TGTGCCAGCAGCTCCGGTACAGGCATCTCTGGAAACACCATATATTTT. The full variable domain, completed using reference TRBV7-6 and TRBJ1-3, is GAGVSQSPRYKVTKRGQDVALRCDPISGHVSLYWYRQALGQGPEFLTYFNYEAQQDKSGLPNDRFSAERPEGSISTLTIQRTEQRDSAMYRCASSSGTGISGNTIYFGEGSWLTVV.

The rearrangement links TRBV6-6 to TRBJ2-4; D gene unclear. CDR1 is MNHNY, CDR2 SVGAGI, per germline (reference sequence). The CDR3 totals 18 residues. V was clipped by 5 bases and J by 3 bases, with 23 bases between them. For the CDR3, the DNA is TGTGCCAGCAGTCCTTTATCGCACCGCGTCAATGACAAAAACATTCAGTACTTC. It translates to CASSPLSHRVNDKNIQYF.

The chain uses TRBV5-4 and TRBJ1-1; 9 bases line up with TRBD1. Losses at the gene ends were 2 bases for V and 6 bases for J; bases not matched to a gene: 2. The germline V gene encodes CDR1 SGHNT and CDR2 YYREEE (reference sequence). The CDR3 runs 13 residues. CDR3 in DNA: TGTGCCAGCAGCTTCCGGGACAGGGCTGAAGCTTTCTTT. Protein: CASSFRDRAEAFF.

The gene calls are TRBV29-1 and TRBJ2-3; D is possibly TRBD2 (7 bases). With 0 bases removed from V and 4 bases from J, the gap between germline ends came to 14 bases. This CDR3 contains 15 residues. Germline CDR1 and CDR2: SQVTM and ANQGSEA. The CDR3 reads CSVEEGGQDADTQYF. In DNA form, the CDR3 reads TGCAGCGTTGAAGAGGGGGGGCAGGATGCAGATACGCAGTATTTT.

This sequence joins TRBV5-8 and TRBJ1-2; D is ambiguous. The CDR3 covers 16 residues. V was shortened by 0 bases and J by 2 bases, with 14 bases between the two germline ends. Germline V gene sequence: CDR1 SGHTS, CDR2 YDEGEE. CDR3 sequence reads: CASSLGGLQSNYGYTF. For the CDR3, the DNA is TGTGCCAGCAGCTTGGGAGGGCTGCAATCGAACTATGGCTACACCTTC.

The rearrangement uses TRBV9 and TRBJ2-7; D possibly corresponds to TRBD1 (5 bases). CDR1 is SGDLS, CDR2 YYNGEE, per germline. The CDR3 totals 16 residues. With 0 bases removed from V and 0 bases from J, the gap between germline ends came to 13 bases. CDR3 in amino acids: CASSVGLSDSSYEQYF. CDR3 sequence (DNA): TGTGCCAGCAGCGTAGGTCTCTCCGACAGCTCCTACGAGCAGTACTTC.

The chain's CDR3 is CASSLLAGANTGELFF. The CDR3 DNA follows: TGTGCCAGCAGCCTGCTCGCGGGAGCGAACACCGGGGAGCTGTTTTTT. The chain is built from TRBV7-2 and TRBJ2-2; TRBD2 matches at 7 bases. Trimming took 5 bases from V and 0 from J; bases not matched to a gene: 6. CDR3 length: 16 amino acids. Germline-derived CDR1 and CDR2 are SGHTA and FQGNSA. Combining the CDR3 with reference TRBV7-2 and TRBJ2-2 gives the whole variable domain GAGVSQSPSNKVTEKGKDVELRCDPISGHTALYWYRQSLGQGLEFLIYFQGNSAPDKSGLPSDRFSAERTGGSVSTLTIQRTQQEDSAVYLCASSLLAGANTGELFFGEGSRLTVL.

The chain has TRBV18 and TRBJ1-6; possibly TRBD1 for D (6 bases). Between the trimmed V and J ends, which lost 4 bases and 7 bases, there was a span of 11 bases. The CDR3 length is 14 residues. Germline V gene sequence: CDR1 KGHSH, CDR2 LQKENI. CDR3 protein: CASSLEQGNSPLHF. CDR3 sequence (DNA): TGTGCCAGCTCACTCGAGCAGGGGAATTCACCCCTCCACTTT.

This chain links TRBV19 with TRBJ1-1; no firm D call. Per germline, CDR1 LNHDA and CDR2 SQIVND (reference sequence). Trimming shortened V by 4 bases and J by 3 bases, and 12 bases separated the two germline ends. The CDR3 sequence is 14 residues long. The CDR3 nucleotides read TGTGCCAGTAGTACCCAAACCGGGGACACTGAAGCTTTCTTT. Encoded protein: CASSTQTGDTEAFF.

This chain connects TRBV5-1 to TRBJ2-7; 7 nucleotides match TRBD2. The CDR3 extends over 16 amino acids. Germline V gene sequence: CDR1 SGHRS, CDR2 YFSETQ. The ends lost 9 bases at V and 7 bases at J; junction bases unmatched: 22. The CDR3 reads CAINPERGHPCVEQYV. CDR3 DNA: TGCGCCATTAACCCCGAGCGGGGTCACCCCTGTGTGGAGCAGTACGTC.

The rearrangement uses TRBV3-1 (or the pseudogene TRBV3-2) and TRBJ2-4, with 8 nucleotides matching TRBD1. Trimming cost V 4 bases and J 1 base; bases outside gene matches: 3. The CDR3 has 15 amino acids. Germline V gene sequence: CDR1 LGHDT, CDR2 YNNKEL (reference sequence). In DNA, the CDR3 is TGTGCCAGCAGCCTAAGGACAGGGGCCAAAAACATTCAGTACTTC. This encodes CASSLRTGAKNIQYF.

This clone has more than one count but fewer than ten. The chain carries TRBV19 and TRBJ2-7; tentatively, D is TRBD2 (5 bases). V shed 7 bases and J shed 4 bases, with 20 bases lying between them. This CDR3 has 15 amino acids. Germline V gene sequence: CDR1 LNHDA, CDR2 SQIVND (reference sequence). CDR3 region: CASNQKHGDTYEQYF. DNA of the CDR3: TGTGCCAGTAATCAAAAACACGGGGATACGTACGAGCAGTACTTC.

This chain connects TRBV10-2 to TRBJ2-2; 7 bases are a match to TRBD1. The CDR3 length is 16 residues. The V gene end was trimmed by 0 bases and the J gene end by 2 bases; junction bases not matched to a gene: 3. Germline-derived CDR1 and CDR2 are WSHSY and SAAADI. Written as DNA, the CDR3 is TGCGCCAGCAGTGAGTCTTCAGGGGGAAACACCGGGGAGCTGTTTTTT. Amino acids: CASSESSGGNTGELFF.

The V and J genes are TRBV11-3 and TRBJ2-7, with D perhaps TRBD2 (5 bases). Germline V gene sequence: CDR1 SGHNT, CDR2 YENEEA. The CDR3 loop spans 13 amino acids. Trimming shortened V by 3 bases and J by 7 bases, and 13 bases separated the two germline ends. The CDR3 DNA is TGTGCCAGCAGCTTCCTCGCGGGTGGGGAGCAGTACTTC. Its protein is CASSFLAGGEQYF.

CDR3 bases: TGTGCCAGCAGTTCGATTTTACGTCTAGATCGTCTGGATACGCAGTATTTT. Translating gives CASSSILRLDRLDTQYF. V is TRBV28 and J is TRBJ2-3; D call uncertain. Germline CDR1 and CDR2: MDHEN and SYDVKM. This CDR3 has 17 amino acids. Trimming took off 4 bases at V and 6 bases at J, with 23 bases between the two ends.

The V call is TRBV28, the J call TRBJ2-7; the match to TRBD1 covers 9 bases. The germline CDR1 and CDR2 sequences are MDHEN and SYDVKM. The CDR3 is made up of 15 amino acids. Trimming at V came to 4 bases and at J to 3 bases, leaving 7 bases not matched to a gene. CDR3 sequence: CASSYRTGENYEQYF. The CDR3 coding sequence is TGTGCCAGCAGTTACCGGACAGGGGAAAACTACGAGCAGTACTTC.

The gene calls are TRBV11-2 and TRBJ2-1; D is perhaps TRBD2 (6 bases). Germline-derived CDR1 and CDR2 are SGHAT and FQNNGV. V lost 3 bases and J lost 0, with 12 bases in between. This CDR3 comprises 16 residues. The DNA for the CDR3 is TGTGCCAGCAGCTTCGGCGGGGAGAGCTCCTACAATGAGCAGTTCTTC. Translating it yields CASSFGGESSYNEQFF.

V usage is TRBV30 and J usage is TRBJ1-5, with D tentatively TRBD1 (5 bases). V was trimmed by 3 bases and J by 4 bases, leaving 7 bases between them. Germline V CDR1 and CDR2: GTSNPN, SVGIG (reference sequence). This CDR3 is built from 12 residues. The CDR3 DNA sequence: TGTGCCTGGAGCACAGGAAATCAGCCCCAGCATTTT. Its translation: CAWSTGNQPQHF.

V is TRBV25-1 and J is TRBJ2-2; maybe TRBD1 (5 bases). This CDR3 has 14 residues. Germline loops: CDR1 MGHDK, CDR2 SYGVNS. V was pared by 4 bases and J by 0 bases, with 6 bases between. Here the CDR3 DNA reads TGTGCCAGCAGTGGACAGACGAACACCGGGGAGCTGTTTTTT. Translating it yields CASSGQTNTGELFF.